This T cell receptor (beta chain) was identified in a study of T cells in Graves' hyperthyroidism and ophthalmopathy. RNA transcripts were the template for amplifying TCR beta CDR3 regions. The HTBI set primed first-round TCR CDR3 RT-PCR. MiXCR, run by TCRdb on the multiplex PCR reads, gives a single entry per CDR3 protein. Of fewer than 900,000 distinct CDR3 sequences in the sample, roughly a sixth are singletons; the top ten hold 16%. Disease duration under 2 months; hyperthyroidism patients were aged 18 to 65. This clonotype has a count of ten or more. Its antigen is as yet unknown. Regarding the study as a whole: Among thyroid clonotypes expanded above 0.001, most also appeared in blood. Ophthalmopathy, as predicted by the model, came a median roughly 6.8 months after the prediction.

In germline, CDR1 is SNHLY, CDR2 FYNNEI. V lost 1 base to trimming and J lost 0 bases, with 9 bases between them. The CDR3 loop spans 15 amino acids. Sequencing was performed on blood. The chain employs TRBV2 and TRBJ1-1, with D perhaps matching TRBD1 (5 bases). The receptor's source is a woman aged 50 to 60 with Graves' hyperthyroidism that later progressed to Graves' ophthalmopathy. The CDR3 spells CASSEVNRMNTEAFF. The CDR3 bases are TGTGCCAGCAGTGAAGTCAACAGGATGAACACTGAAGCTTTCTTT. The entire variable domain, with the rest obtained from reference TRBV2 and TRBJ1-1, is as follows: EPEVTQTPSHQVTQMGQEVILRCVPISNHLYFYWYRQILGQKVEFLVSFYNNEISEKSEIFDDQFSVERPDGSNFTLKIRSTKLEDSAMYFCASSEVNRMNTEAFFGQGTRLTVV.